The rows below give T cell receptor beta chains drawn from one sample of a study of T cell responses to AZD1222 COVID-19 vaccine. Method: immunoSEQ multiplex PCR; TCRdb's copy keeps in-frame clones and lacks some. The sample holds 200,000 to 250,000 clones, under 95% seen once. The specimen was peripheral blood, collected on day 0 of MenACWY control vaccination. The receptors here all came from an adult in good health. Each CDR3 is given with its conserved first and last residue. D genes are given only for firm matches. Clone size appears in some rows only: once, few, many, or a class for an expanded clone.

v_call	clone_size	j_call	d_call	cdr3_aa	cdr3_nt
TRBV12-5	NA	TRBJ1-3	NA	CASGLGGTGNTIYF	TGTGCTAGTGGTTTGGGGGGGACTGGAAACACCATATATTTT
TRBV10-2	NA	TRBJ1-1	NA	CASSDRIGWGRWTEAFF	TGCGCCAGCAGTGACCGGATCGGGTGGGGGCGATGGACTGAAGCTTTCTTT
TRBV7-2	NA	TRBJ1-2	NA	CASGENYGYTF	TGTGCCAGCGGGGAGAACTATGGCTACACCTTC
TRBV5-5	once	TRBJ2-7	NA	CASSIEPFDAYEQYF	TGTGCCAGCAGCATCGAACCCTTTGATGCCTACGAGCAGTACTTC
TRBV28	once	TRBJ2-7	NA	CASSAPSVYEQYF	TGTGCCAGCAGTGCCCCTTCCGTCTACGAGCAGTACTTC
TRBV27	NA	TRBJ2-7	NA	CASRKQGSYEQYF	TGTGCCAGCAGGAAACAGGGTTCCTACGAGCAGTACTTC
TRBV13	NA	TRBJ1-2	NA	CASSLGLGLYGYTF	TGTGCCAGCAGCTTAGGCCTAGGGCTGTATGGCTACACCTTC
TRBV18	NA	TRBJ1-1	NA	CASSPLGSGVAEAFF	TGTGCCAGCTCACCCCTAGGGTCGGGCGTAGCTGAAGCTTTCTTT
TRBV28	NA	TRBJ1-5	NA	CASSLFTGGGQPQHF	TGTGCCAGCAGTTTGTTTACCGGAGGAGGGCAGCCCCAGCATTTT
TRBV4-1	NA	TRBJ1-5	NA	CASSQTRGSNQPQHF	TGCGCCAGCAGCCAAACTAGGGGTAGCAATCAGCCCCAGCATTTT
TRBV7-8	NA	TRBJ1-5	TRBD1	CASSSDRGRQPQHF	TGTGCCAGCAGCTCAGACAGGGGAAGACAGCCCCAGCATTTT
TRBV5-1	NA	TRBJ1-4	NA	CASSLPTGIAGEKLFF	TGCGCCAGCAGCTTGCCTACAGGGATTGCAGGTGAAAAACTGTTTTTT
TRBV29-1	NA	TRBJ1-2	NA	CSVEPWQGSGYTF	TGCAGCGTTGAACCTTGGCAGGGTAGTGGCTACACCTTC
TRBV5-6	NA	TRBJ1-4	NA	CASSGRSHWGEKLFF	TGTGCCAGCAGCGGCAGATCCCACTGGGGAGAAAAACTGTTTTTT
TRBV18	NA	TRBJ1-5	TRBD1	CATTGGGNQPQHF	TGTGCCACAACAGGGGGAGGCAATCAGCCCCAGCATTTT
TRBV30	NA	TRBJ2-3	TRBD2	CAWSALAGGADTQYF	TGTGCCTGGAGTGCCCTAGCGGGGGGGGCAGATACGCAGTATTTT
TRBV12-3/TRBV12-4	NA	TRBJ1-2	TRBD1	CASSLRGGFGYTF	TGTGCCAGCAGTTTAAGAGGGGGCTTTGGCTACACCTTC